This entry lists 19 T cell receptor beta chains sequenced from one sample in a study of blood T cell repertoires in COVID-19. TCRdb's copy holds only in-frame clones and misses some; the assay was immunoSEQ multiplex PCR. The sample lists about 130,000 clones; approximately 80% were seen once. The source material was peripheral blood. The source is a man between 65 and 85 years old with acute or convalescent COVID-19.

The rearrangement uses TRBV28 and TRBJ1-4; 10 bases match TRBD1. The germline V gene encodes CDR1 MDHEN and CDR2 SYDVKM. The CDR3 has 19 amino acids. The J segment lost 2 bases and the V segment lost 4 bases, leaving 13 bases of the junction unmatched. CDR3 DNA: TGTGCCAGCAGTTCACCGCTAATATTGACAGGGGGCACTAATGAAAAACTGTTTTTT. Amino acid sequence: CASSSPLILTGGTNEKLFF.

V usage is TRBV19 and J usage is TRBJ1-3; D might be TRBD1 (5 bases). There are 14 residues in the CDR3. The germline CDR1 and CDR2 sequences are LNHDA and SQIVND (reference sequence). Trimming took off 11 bases at V and 8 bases at J, with 22 bases between the two ends. CDR3 sequence (DNA): TGTGCCTCCAACCAGGGACTAAACGCGGACACCATATATTTT. This encodes CASNQGLNADTIYF.

This clone has just a few counts. The rearrangement uses TRBV30 and TRBJ1-1, with D perhaps TRBD1 (5 bases). V lost 8 bases, J lost 4 bases, and 14 bases lay in between. This CDR3 comprises 12 residues. Looked up from germline, CDR1 is GTSNPN and CDR2 is SVGIG (reference sequence). DNA for the CDR3: TGTGCCGGGAAAACAGGTTTCACTGAAGCTTTCTTT. As protein: CAGKTGFTEAFF.

The V gene is TRBV5-5, the J gene TRBJ2-2; D is undetermined. Between the trimmed V and J ends, which lost 2 bases and 5 bases, there was a span of 4 bases. CDR3 length: 12 residues. The V gene's germline CDR1 is SGHKS and CDR2 YYEKEE (reference sequence). The CDR3 region has the DNA TGTGCCAGCAGCTTTAGAACCGGGGAGCTGTTTTTT. Translated: CASSFRTGELFF.

This rearrangement joins TRBV7-9 to TRBJ2-1; 8 bases are shared with TRBD1. Per the germline V gene, CDR1 is SEHNR and CDR2 is FQNEAQ (reference sequence). The V segment lost 8 bases and the J segment 9 bases; nucleotides outside the gene matches: 12. CDR3 length: 14 residues. The CDR3 DNA reads TGTGCCAGCGGGGGAGGACAGGGATGGGGTGAGCAGTTCTTC. This encodes CASGGGQGWGEQFF.

The V call is TRBV20-1, the J call TRBJ2-3; the match to TRBD2 covers 9 bases. The V segment lost 4 bases and the J segment 7 bases; nucleotides outside the gene matches: 0. The CDR3 extends over 11 amino acids. The germline V gene has CDR1 DFQATT and CDR2 SNEGSKA (reference sequence). CDR3 bases: TGCAGTGCTACTAGCGGGAATACGCAGTATTTT. Its translation is CSATSGNTQYF.

The V and J genes are TRBV3-1 (or the pseudogene TRBV3-2) and TRBJ2-1; 12 bases fit TRBD1. The junction had 3 bases not matched to a gene; V was cut back by 4 bases and J by 5 bases. The CDR3 runs 15 residues. The germline gives CDR1 LGHDT, CDR2 YNNKEL (reference sequence). CDR3 in amino acids: CASSPRDRGHNEQFF. For the CDR3, the DNA is TGTGCCAGCAGCCCCCGGGACAGGGGGCACAATGAGCAGTTCTTC.

The V and J genes are TRBV19 and TRBJ1-6; TRBD1 matches at 9 bases. V lost 3 bases, J lost 9 bases, and 6 bases stayed unmatched. Germline CDR1 LNHDA, CDR2 SQIVND (reference sequence). This CDR3 comprises 15 residues. This CDR3 is CASSMGGQGVSPLHF. DNA for the CDR3: TGTGCCAGTAGTATGGGGGGACAGGGAGTTTCACCCCTCCACTTT.

The V and J genes are TRBV28 and TRBJ2-2; 8 bases are a match to TRBD2. The CDR3 runs to 16 residues. The junction had 8 bases not matched to a gene; V was cut back by 4 bases and J by 4 bases. Germline CDR1 MDHEN, CDR2 SYDVKM. CDR3: CASSSSGGPGTGELFF. Written as DNA, the CDR3 is TGTGCCAGCAGTTCCTCGGGGGGGCCCGGCACCGGGGAGCTGTTTTTT.

V usage is TRBV28 and J usage is TRBJ1-2, with D hard to call. Germline V gives CDR1 MDHEN, CDR2 SYDVKM. CDR3 size: 15 residues. The ends were cut back, 5 bases at V and 5 bases at J, with 18 bases in the middle. The CDR3 sequence: CASSLGRGSSYGYTF. Here the CDR3 DNA reads TGTGCCAGCAGTCTAGGGCGAGGGTCTAGTTATGGCTACACCTTC.

This chain links TRBV2 with TRBJ2-3; 8 nucleotides line up with TRBD2. The trim removed 2 bases at V and 1 base at J, leaving 2 bases unmatched. CDR3 size: 15 residues. Looked up from germline, CDR1 is SNHLY and CDR2 is FYNNEI. CDR3 region: CASSENSGGTDTQYF. The CDR3 region has the DNA TGTGCCAGCAGTGAAAATAGCGGGGGCACAGATACGCAGTATTTT. Together with reference TRBV2 and TRBJ2-3, the CDR3 gives the full variable domain: EPEVTQTPSHQVTQMGQEVILRCVPISNHLYFYWYRQILGQKVEFLVSFYNNEISEKSEIFDDQFSVERPDGSNFTLKIRSTKLEDSAMYFCASSENSGGTDTQYFGPGTRLTVL.

This clone was observed a few times. The chain has TRBV7-9 and TRBJ2-7, with 9 nucleotides matching TRBD1. Germline CDR1 and CDR2: SEHNR and FQNEAQ (reference sequence). This CDR3 region has 15 residues. The V segment lost 5 bases and the J segment 5 bases; nucleotides outside the gene matches: 10. In nucleotides, the CDR3 is TGTGCCAGCAGCCCAGGACAGGGGTTAGTCCACGAGCAGTACTTC. This translates into CASSPGQGLVHEQYF.

The V call is TRBV10-2, the J call TRBJ2-1, with a weak D call TRBD1 (6 bases). CDR3 length: 14 residues. From germline, CDR1 is WSHSY and CDR2 SAAADI. V shed 6 bases and J shed 3 bases, with 12 bases lying between them. For the CDR3, the DNA is TGCGCCAGCAGCCGACAGGCGAACTACAATGAGCAGTTCTTC. It specifies CASSRQANYNEQFF.

This chain joins TRBV7-9 and TRBJ2-7; D is ambiguous. There are 15 residues in the CDR3. Trimming took off 0 bases at V and 1 base at J, with 10 bases between the two ends. Germline CDR1 SEHNR, CDR2 FQNEAQ (reference sequence). The CDR3 loop is CASSLASFSSYEQYF. In DNA, the CDR3 is TGTGCCAGCAGCTTAGCGTCCTTTTCTTCCTACGAGCAGTACTTC.

The V and J genes are TRBV14 and TRBJ2-5; 7 nucleotides line up with TRBD1. The germline V gene encodes CDR1 SGHDN and CDR2 FVKESK. V shed 5 bases and J 5 bases; nucleotides not matched to a gene: 14. The CDR3 spans 16 residues. CDR3 bases: TGTGCCAGCAGCTCCCATCCAGGGCAGGGGGACGAGACCCAGTACTTC. Residues: CASSSHPGQGDETQYF.

This clone was counted once. The chain is built from TRBV11-2 and TRBJ1-3; 10 positions agree with TRBD1. Germline-derived CDR1 and CDR2 are SGHAT and FQNNGV. The CDR3 length is 15 residues. V dropped 5 bases and J dropped 2; count of bases not matched to a gene: 3. In DNA form, the CDR3 reads TGTGCCAGCAGCAAGGACAGGGGGGCTGGAAACACCATATATTTT. Residues: CASSKDRGAGNTIYF.

This clone was observed a handful of times. The chain uses TRBV5-1 and TRBJ1-1; weak D call: TRBD1 (5 bases). CDR1 and CDR2 (germline): SGHRS, YFSETQ. The germline V and J ends were trimmed by 0 bases and 4 bases, with 10 bases remaining between them. The CDR3 is made up of 14 amino acids. The CDR3 region is CASSLGQGGTEAFF. The CDR3 nucleotides read TGCGCCAGCAGCTTGGGGCAGGGCGGCACTGAAGCTTTCTTT.

The chain has TRBV4-2 and TRBJ1-6; D unresolved. V gave up 1 base and J gave up 9 bases, with 10 bases separating them. The germline gives CDR1 LGHNA, CDR2 YNFKEQ. The CDR3 spans 14 residues. CDR3 region: CASSQAANTSPLHF. The CDR3, as DNA: TGTGCCAGCAGCCAAGCCGCGAATACTTCACCCCTCCACTTT.

The chain links TRBV19 to TRBJ2-1, with D uncertain. V gave up 4 bases and J gave up 4 bases, with 8 bases separating them. CDR1 LNHDA and CDR2 SQIVND come from the germline V gene (reference sequence). This CDR3 has 13 amino acids. The CDR3 here is CASSRSRYNEQFF. In DNA form, the CDR3 reads TGTGCCAGTAGTAGATCTCGGTACAATGAGCAGTTCTTC.